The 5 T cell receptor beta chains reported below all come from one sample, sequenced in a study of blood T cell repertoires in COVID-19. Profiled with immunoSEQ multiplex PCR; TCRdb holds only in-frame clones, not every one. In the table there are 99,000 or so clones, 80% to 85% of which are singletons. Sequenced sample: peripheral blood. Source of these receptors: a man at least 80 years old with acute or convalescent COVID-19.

CDR3 loop: CASSLGDLNAFF. CDR3 DNA sequence: TGTGCCAGCAGTTTAGGGGACTTGAATGCTTTCTTT. The rearrangement joins TRBV12-3 or TRBV12-4 to TRBJ1-1; D perhaps matches TRBD1 (5 bases). With 1 base removed from V and 11 bases from J, the gap between germline ends came to 11 bases. The length of the CDR3 is 12 residues.

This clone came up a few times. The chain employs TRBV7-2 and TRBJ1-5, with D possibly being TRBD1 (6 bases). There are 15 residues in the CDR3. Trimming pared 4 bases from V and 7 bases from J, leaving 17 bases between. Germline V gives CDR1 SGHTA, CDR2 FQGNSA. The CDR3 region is CASSSQGYTGQPQHF. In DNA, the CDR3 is TGTGCCAGCAGCTCACAGGGTTATACAGGCCAGCCCCAGCATTTT.

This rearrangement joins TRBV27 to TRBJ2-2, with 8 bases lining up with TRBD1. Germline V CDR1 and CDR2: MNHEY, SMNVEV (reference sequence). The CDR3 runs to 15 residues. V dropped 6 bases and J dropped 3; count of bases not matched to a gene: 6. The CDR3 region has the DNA TGTGCCAGCAGACCCAGACAGGGGCACACCGGGGAGCTGTTTTTT. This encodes CASRPRQGHTGELFF.

The CDR3 loop reads CASSSPPGLITYEQYF. The CDR3 bases are TGTGCCAGCAGCTCCCCACCCGGACTAATCACCTACGAGCAGTACTTC. This chain links TRBV4-2 with TRBJ2-7; D is perhaps TRBD2 (6 bases). Trimming cost V 5 bases and J 2 bases, with 19 bases left between them. Germline values: CDR1 LGHNA, CDR2 YNFKEQ. This CDR3 has 16 residues.

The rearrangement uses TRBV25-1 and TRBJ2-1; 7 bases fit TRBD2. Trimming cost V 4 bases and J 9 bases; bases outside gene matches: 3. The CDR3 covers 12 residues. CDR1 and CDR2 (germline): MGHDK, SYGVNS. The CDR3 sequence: CASSGGRGEQFF. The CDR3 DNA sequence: TGTGCCAGCAGTGGAGGGAGGGGTGAGCAGTTCTTC.